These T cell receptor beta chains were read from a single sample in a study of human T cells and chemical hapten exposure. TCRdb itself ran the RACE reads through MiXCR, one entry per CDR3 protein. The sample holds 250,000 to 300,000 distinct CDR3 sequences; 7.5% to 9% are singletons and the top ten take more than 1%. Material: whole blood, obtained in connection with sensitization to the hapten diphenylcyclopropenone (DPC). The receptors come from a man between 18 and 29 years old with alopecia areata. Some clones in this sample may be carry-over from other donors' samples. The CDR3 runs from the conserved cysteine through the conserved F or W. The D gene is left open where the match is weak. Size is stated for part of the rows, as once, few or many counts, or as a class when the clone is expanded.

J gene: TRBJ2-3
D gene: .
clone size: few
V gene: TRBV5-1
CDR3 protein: CASSFLGSFTDTQYF
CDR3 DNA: TGCGCCAGCAGCTTTCTAGGCAGCTTCACAGATACGCAGTATTTT

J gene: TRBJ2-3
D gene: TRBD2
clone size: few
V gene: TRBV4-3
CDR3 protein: CASSQDGGGGAKDTQYF
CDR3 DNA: TGCGCCAGCAGCCAAGACGGTGGCGGGGGGGCAAAAGATACGCAGTATTTT

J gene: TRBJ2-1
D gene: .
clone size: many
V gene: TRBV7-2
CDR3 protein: CASSPGPNNEQFF
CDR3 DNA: TGTGCCAGCAGCCCAGGACCTAACAATGAGCAGTTCTTC

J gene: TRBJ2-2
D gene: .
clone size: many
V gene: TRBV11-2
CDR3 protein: CASSLQGPNTGELFF
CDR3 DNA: TGTGCCAGCAGCTTACAGGGGCCGAACACCGGGGAGCTGTTTTTT

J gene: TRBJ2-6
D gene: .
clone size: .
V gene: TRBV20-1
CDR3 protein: CSARNKQLVASGANVLTF
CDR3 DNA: TGCAGTGCTAGAAACAAACAGCTTGTTGCCTCTGGGGCCAACGTCCTGACTTTC

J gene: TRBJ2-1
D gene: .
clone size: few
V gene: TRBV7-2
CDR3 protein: CASSFFYGGADEQFF
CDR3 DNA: TGTGCCAGCAGCTTCTTTTATGGGGGGGCGGATGAGCAGTTCTTC

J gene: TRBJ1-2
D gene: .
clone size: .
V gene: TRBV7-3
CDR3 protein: CASSLTASRGLDGYTF
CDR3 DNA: TGTGCCAGCAGCTTAACCGCGTCGCGGGGGCTAGATGGCTACACCTTC

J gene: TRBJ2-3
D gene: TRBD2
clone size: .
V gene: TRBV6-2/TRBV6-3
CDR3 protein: CASSYFSGGSTDTQYF
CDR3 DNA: TGTGCCAGCAGTTACTTCAGCGGGGGCAGCACAGATACGCAGTATTTT

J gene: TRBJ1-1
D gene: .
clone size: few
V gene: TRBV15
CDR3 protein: CATSREGELNTEAFF
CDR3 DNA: TGTGCCACCAGCAGAGAGGGGGAACTGAACACTGAAGCTTTCTTT

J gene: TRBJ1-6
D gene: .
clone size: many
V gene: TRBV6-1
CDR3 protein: CASSEGTDNSPLHF
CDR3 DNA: TGTGCCAGCAGTGAAGGGACAGATAATTCACCCCTCCACTTT

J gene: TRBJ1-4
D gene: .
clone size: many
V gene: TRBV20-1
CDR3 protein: CSARGPMANEKLFF
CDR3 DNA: TGCAGTGCTAGGGGACCCATGGCTAATGAAAAACTGTTTTTT

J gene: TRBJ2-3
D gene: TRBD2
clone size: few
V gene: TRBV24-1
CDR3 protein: CATRRSGGLTDTQYF
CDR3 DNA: TGTGCCACCAGGCGAAGCGGGGGGCTCACAGATACGCAGTATTTT

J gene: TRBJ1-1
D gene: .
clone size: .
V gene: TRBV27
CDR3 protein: CASSLEGRMNTEAFF
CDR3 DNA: TGTGCCAGCAGTTTGGAGGGGCGGATGAACACTGAAGCTTTCTTT

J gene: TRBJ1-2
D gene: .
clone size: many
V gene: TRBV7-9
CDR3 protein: CASSLGTVNYGYTF
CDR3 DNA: TGTGCCAGCAGCTTAGGGACAGTCAACTATGGCTACACCTTC

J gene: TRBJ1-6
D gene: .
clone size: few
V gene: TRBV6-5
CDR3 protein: CASSQLRTVNSPLHF
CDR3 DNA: TGTGCCAGCAGTCAGCTGAGGACAGTTAATTCACCCCTCCACTTT

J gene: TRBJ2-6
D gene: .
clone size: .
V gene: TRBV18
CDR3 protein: CASSPVRSSGANVLTF
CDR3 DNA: TGTGCCAGCTCACCGGTCAGGTCCTCTGGGGCCAACGTCCTGACTTTC

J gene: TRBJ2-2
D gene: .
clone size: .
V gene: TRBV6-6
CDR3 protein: CASSTGDGELFF
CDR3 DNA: TGTGCCAGCAGTACGGGGGACGGGGAGCTGTTTTTT

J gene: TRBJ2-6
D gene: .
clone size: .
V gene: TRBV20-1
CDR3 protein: CSVRGGANVLTF
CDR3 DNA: TGCAGTGTTCGCGGAGGGGCCAACGTCCTGACTTTC

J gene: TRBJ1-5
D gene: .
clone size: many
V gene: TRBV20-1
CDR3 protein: CSAKRAGNSEPQHF
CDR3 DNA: TGCAGTGCAAAGAGGGCGGGGAACAGTGAGCCCCAGCATTTT

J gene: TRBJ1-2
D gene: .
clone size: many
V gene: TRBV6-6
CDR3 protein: CASSYSAPSGLYGYTF
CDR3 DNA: TGTGCCAGCAGTTACTCAGCGCCTTCAGGGCTCTATGGCTACACCTTC

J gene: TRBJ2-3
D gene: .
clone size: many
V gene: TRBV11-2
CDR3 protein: CASSFSLGSTDTQYF
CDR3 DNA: TGTGCCAGCAGCTTCTCGTTGGGCAGCACAGATACGCAGTATTTT

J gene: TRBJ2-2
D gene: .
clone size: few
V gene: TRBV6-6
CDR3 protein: CASSYSTPNTGELFF
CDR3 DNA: TGTGCCAGCAGTTACTCGACACCGAACACCGGGGAGCTGTTTTTT

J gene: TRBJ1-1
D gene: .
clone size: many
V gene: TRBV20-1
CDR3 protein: CSIPGEGRAFF
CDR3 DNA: TGCAGCATACCCGGGGAGGGTAGGGCTTTCTTT

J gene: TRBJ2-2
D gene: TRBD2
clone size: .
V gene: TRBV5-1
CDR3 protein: CASSLDLLAGETGELFF
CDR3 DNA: TGCGCCAGCAGCTTGGACTTACTAGCGGGGGAAACCGGGGAGCTGTTTTTT

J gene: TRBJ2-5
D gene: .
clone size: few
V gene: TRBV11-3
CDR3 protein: CASSLEKRETQYF
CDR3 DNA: TGTGCCAGCAGCTTAGAGAAACGAGAGACCCAGTACTTC

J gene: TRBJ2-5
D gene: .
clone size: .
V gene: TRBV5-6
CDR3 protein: CASSFQAGETQYF
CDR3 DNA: TGTGCCAGCAGCTTCCAGGCTGGAGAGACCCAGTACTTC

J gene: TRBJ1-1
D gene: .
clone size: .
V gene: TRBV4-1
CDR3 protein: CASSQAPGINTEAFF
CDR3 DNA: TGCGCCAGCAGCCAAGCTCCAGGGATTAACACTGAAGCTTTCTTT

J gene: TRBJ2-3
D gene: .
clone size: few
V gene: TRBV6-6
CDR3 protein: CAASGGFGQYF
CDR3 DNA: TGTGCCGCTTCTGGGGGTTTCGGGCAGTATTTT

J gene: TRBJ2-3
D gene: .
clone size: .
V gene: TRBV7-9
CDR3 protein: CVSSSPTDTQYF
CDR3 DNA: TGTGTCAGCAGCTCTCCCACAGATACGCAGTATTTT

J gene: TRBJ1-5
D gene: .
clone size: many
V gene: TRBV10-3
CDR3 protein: CAISESRSNQPQHF
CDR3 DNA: TGTGCCATCAGTGAGTCTAGGAGCAATCAGCCCCAGCATTTT

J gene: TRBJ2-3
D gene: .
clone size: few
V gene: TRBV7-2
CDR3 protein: CASSLVQGRGTDTQYF
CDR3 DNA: TGTGCCAGCAGCTTAGTACAGGGAAGGGGCACAGATACGCAGTATTTT

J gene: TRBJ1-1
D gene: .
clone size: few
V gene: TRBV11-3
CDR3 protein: CASSPGGAEAFF
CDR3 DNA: TGTGCCAGCAGCCCCGGCGGGGCTGAAGCTTTCTTT

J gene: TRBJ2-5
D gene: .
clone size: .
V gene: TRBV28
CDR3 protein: CASNTDQETQYF
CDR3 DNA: TGTGCCAGCAATACAGACCAAGAGACCCAGTACTTC

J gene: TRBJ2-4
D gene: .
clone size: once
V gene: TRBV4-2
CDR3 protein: CASSQDFWVQGLAKNIQYF
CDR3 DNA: TGTGCCAGCAGCCAAGATTTTTGGGTCCAGGGGCTAGCCAAAAACATTCAGTACTTC

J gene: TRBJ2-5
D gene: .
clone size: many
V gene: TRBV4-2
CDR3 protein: CASSQDEARAQYF
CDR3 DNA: TGTGCCAGCAGCCAAGATGAAGCGAGGGCCCAGTACTTC

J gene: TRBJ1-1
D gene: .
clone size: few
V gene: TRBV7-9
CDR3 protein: CASSSEGHHTEAFF
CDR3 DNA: TGTGCCAGCAGCTCCGAGGGACATCACACTGAAGCTTTCTTT

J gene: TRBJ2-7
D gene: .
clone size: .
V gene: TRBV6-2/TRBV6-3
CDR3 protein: CASSYGMTGPSSYEQYF
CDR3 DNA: TGTGCCAGCAGTTACGGAATGACAGGACCTAGCTCCTACGAGCAGTACTTC

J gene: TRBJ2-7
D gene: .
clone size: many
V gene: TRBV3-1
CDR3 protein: CASSLTGTRGSYEQYF
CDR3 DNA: TGTGCCAGCAGCCTTACCGGGACCCGCGGATCCTACGAGCAGTACTTC

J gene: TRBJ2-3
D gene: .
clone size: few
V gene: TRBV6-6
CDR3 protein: CASSHSYLSTDTQYF
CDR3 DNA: TGTGCCAGCAGTCATAGCTACCTTAGCACAGATACGCAGTATTTT

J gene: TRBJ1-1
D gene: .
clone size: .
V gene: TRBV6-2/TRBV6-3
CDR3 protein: CASSWAVNGEAFF
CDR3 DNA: TGTGCCAGCAGTTGGGCGGTGAATGGTGAAGCTTTCTTT

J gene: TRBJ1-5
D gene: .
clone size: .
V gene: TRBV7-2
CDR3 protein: CASSLDRLNQPQHF
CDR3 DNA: TGTGCCAGCAGCCTTGACAGGCTCAATCAGCCCCAGCATTTT

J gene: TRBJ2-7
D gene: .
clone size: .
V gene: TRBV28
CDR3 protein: CASSPIGSYEQYF
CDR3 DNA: TGTGCCAGCAGCCCTATTGGGTCCTACGAGCAGTACTTC

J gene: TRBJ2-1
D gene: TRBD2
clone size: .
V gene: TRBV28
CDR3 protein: CASSTASGAYNEQFF
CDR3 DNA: TGTGCCAGCAGTACCGCAAGCGGGGCCTACAATGAGCAGTTCTTC

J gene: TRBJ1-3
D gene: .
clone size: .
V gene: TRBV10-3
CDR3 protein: CAISESATSGNTIYF
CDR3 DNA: TGTGCCATCAGTGAGTCCGCGACCTCTGGAAACACCATATATTTT

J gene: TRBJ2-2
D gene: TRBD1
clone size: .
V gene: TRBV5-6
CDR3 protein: CASIPGGTGMSGELFF
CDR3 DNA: TGTGCCAGCATCCCCGGCGGGACAGGGATGTCCGGGGAGCTGTTTTTT

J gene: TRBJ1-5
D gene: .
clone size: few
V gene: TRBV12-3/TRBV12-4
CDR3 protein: CASSLGHRTSFSNQPQHF
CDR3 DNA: TGTGCCAGCAGTTTAGGACACCGCACATCCTTTAGCAATCAGCCCCAGCATTTT

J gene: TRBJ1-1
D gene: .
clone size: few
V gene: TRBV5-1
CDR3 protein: CASSFRADGEAFF
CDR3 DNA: TGCGCCAGCAGCTTTAGGGCCGATGGTGAAGCTTTCTTT

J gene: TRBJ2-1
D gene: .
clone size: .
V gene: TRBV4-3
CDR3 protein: CASSQEQAPPWSSYNEQFF
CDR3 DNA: TGCGCCAGCAGCCAAGAGCAGGCCCCTCCCTGGAGCTCCTACAATGAGCAGTTCTTC

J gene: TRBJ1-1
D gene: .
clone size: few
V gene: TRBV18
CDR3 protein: CASSGAEAFF
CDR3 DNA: TGTGCCAGCTCAGGGGCTGAAGCTTTCTTT

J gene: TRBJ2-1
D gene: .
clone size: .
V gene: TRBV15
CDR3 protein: CATSRESPLIGADEQFF
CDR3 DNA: TGTGCCACCAGCAGAGAGAGCCCCCTTATCGGGGCGGATGAGCAGTTCTTC

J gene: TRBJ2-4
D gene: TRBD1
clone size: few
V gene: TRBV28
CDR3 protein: CASSFVGTGAPVAKNIQYF
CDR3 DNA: TGTGCCAGCAGTTTTGTTGGGACAGGGGCTCCTGTAGCCAAAAACATTCAGTACTTC

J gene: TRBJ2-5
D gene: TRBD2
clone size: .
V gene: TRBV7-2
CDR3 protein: CASSPTLAGGPGTQYF
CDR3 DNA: TGTGCCAGCAGCCCCACCCTAGCGGGGGGCCCAGGGACCCAGTACTTC

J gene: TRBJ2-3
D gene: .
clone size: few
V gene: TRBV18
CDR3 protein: CASSPGAGYTDTQYF
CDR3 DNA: TGTGCCAGCTCACCCGGGGCAGGGTACACAGATACGCAGTATTTT

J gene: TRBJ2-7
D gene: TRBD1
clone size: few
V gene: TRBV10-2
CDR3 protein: CASSEDRDEEQYF
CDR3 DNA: TGCGCCAGCAGTGAGGACAGGGACGAGGAGCAGTACTTC

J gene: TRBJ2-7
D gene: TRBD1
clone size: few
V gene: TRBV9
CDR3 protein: CASSVQDRAFYEQYF
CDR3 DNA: TGTGCCAGCAGCGTACAGGACAGGGCCTTCTACGAGCAGTACTTC

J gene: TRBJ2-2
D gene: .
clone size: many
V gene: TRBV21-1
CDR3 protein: CASSARTGTFSTGELFF
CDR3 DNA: TGTGCCAGCAGCGCCCGGACAGGGACGTTTAGCACCGGGGAGCTGTTTTTT

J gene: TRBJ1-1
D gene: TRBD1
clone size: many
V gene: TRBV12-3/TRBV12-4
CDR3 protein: CASSRTGEAFF
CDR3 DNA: TGTGCCAGCAGTCGGACAGGGGAAGCTTTCTTT

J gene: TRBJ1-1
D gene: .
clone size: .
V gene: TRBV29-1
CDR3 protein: CSVQGAGEAFF
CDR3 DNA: TGCAGCGTTCAAGGGGCGGGGGAAGCTTTCTTT

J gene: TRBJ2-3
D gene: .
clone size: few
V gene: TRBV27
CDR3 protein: CASSFLSTDTQYF
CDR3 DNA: TGTGCCAGCAGTTTCCTTAGCACAGATACGCAGTATTTT

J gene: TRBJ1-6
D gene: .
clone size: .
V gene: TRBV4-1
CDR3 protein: CASRIYPWSSYNSPLHF
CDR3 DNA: TGCGCCAGCAGAATCTATCCGTGGAGCTCCTATAATTCACCCCTCCACTTT